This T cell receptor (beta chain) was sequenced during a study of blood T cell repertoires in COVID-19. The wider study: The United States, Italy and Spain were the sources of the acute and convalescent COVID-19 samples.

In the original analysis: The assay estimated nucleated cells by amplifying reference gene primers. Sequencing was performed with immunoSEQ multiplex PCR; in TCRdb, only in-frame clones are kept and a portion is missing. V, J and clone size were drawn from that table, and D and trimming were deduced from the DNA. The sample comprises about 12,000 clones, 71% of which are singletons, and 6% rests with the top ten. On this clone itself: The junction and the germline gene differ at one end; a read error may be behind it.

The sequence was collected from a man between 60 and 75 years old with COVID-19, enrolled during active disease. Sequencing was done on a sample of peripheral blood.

The CDR3 loop reads CSVQEGSYNERFF. The CDR3 DNA reads as TGCAGCGTTCAGGAGGGTTCCTACAATGAGCGGTTCTTC. This chain uses TRBV29-1 with TRBJ2-1, with D tentatively TRBD2 (6 bases). Germline values: CDR1 SQVTM, CDR2 ANQGSEA. CDR3 length equals 13 residues.